The 22 T cell receptor beta chains below all came from one sample that was sequenced in a study of cytomegalovirus exposure and HLA in healthy donors. Both 60 Vbeta primers and 13 Jbeta primers went into the PCR. TCRdb keeps only in-frame clones here, not all; method: immunoSEQ multiplex PCR. The profile shows about 160,000 clones, less than 80% of them singletons. Sequenced sample: PBMCs. Receptor source: a man in his forties in good health and CMV-seronegative.

The CDR3 protein is CASSPTTGPTGQYF. The CDR3 nucleotides read TGTGCCAGCAGTCCAACGACAGGGCCTACGGGGCAGTACTTC. This chain joins TRBV27 and TRBJ2-7; 7 nucleotides match TRBD1. Germline trimming cut 5 bases from V and 9 bases from J; bases unmatched to any gene: 13. There are 14 residues in the CDR3. Germline V lookup: CDR1 MNHEY, CDR2 SMNVEV (reference sequence).

This rearrangement joins TRBV4-1 to TRBJ2-5; D remains unclear. The CDR3 is 15 amino acids. The V gene's germline CDR1 is MGHRA and CDR2 YSYEKL. Trimming cost V 5 bases and J 5 bases, with 18 bases left between them. CDR3 residues: CASSIQKLQRETQYF. The CDR3 region has the DNA TGCGCCAGCAGCATACAGAAGCTACAAAGGGAGACCCAGTACTTC.

V is TRBV7-2 and J is TRBJ2-3; D is possibly TRBD1 (5 bases). The germline V gene has CDR1 SGHTA and CDR2 FQGNSA. The CDR3 spans 14 residues. The V gene lost 6 bases and the J gene lost 4 bases, with 14 bases spanning the gap. The CDR3 loop reads CASSSEWGADTQYF. CDR3 coding DNA: TGTGCCAGCAGTTCGGAGTGGGGCGCAGATACGCAGTATTTT.

The gene calls are TRBV20-1 and TRBJ2-1; D not certain. The CDR3 has 10 residues. Germline CDR1 and CDR2: DFQATT and SNEGSKA (reference sequence). Trimming pared 4 bases from V and 8 bases from J, leaving 6 bases between. CDR3 amino acids: CSAKSYEQFF. CDR3 bases: TGCAGTGCTAAGAGTTATGAGCAGTTCTTC.

This chain connects TRBV5-1 to TRBJ2-1; the match to TRBD2 covers 15 bases. Germline CDR1 and CDR2: SGHRS and YFSETQ. V was pared by 4 bases and J by 6 bases, with 5 bases of the junction left unmatched. There are 16 residues in the CDR3. The CDR3 coding sequence is TGCGCCAGCAGCCGCGGACTAGCGGGGGGGTTCAATGAGCAGTTCTTC. As protein: CASSRGLAGGFNEQFF.

The rearrangement uses TRBV6-5 and TRBJ1-2, with 8 bases identical to TRBD1. Germline CDR1 is MNHEY and CDR2 is SVGAGI. V shed 7 bases, J shed 3 bases, and the junction held 7 bases outside the gene matches. This CDR3 is 14 amino acids long. CDR3 loop: CASNRDRGHYGYTF. The CDR3 bases are TGTGCCAGCAACAGAGACAGGGGACACTATGGCTACACCTTC.

The chain links TRBV9 to TRBJ2-7, with D tentatively TRBD2 (6 bases). The length of the CDR3 is 13 residues. V lost 10 bases and J lost 2, with 16 bases in between. CDR1 is SGDLS, CDR2 YYNGEE, per germline. The CDR3 region has the DNA TGTGCCGGACCGTTAGCGGAGGCCTACGAGCAGTACTTC. The encoded protein is CAGPLAEAYEQYF. Full variable domain (outside the CDR3, taken from reference TRBV9 and TRBJ2-7): DSGVTQTPKHLITATGQRVTLRCSPRSGDLSVYWYQQSLDQGLQFLIQYYNGEERAKGNILERFSAQQFPDLHSELNLSSLELGDSALYFCAGPLAEAYEQYFGPGTRLTVT.

The genes are TRBV5-5 and TRBJ2-7; 8 bases map to TRBD1. With V trimmed by 4 bases and J by 3 bases, 6 bases remained unmatched. The germline gives CDR1 SGHKS, CDR2 YYEKEE (reference sequence). The CDR3 covers 14 residues. The CDR3, as DNA: TGTGCCAGCAGCAGGAGGACAGGGAGCTACGAGCAGTACTTC. It is translated as CASSRRTGSYEQYF.

This chain connects TRBV5-5 to TRBJ1-1; the D gene is possibly TRBD1 (5 bases). The length of the CDR3 is 13 residues. In germline, CDR1 is SGHKS, CDR2 YYEKEE (reference sequence). V lost 0 bases and J 4 bases, leaving 7 bases between the germline ends. The CDR3 spells CASSLGGGTEAFF. The CDR3 DNA follows: TGTGCCAGCAGCTTGGGGGGGGGCACTGAAGCTTTCTTT.

The chain combines TRBV25-1 with TRBJ2-2, with 9 nucleotides matching TRBD2. From germline, CDR1 is MGHDK and CDR2 SYGVNS. The V segment lost 5 bases and the J segment 6 bases; nucleotides outside the gene matches: 10. This CDR3 has 16 residues. DNA for the CDR3: TGTGCCAGCAGTAAAATCTATCTAGCGGGGCCCGGGGAGCTGTTTTTT. Its protein is CASSKIYLAGPGELFF.

V gene TRBV6-5 combines with J gene TRBJ2-1; 7 bases match TRBD2. This CDR3 has 13 residues. CDR1 and CDR2 (germline): MNHEY, SVGAGI. With 5 bases clipped from V and 7 bases from J, the junction kept 5 bases outside the gene matches. The CDR3 loop reads CASSRTSLNEQFF. The CDR3 DNA reads as TGTGCCAGCAGTCGGACTAGTCTAAATGAGCAGTTCTTC.

This clone was seen a single time. V and J are TRBV6-1 and TRBJ2-1, with TRBD2 identical over 8 bases. The V gene's germline CDR1 is MNHNS and CDR2 SASEGT. The junction had 6 bases not matched to a gene; V was cut back by 4 bases and J by 10 bases. The CDR3 consists of 13 residues. CDR3 in DNA: TGTGCCAGCAGTGTTCCATGGACTAGCGAGCAGTTCTTC. Translating gives CASSVPWTSEQFF.

The rearrangement joins TRBV5-6 to TRBJ2-7; D is undetermined. This CDR3 has 11 residues. Germline CDR1 and CDR2: SGHDT and YYEEEE. The V end was cut by 3 bases, the J end by 7 bases, with 8 bases between. The CDR3 loop reads CASSSYGEQYF. The CDR3 DNA reads TGTGCCAGCAGCTCGTACGGTGAGCAGTACTTC.

The V and J genes are TRBV6-1 and TRBJ2-3, with TRBD2 identical over 7 bases. The CDR3 is made up of 15 amino acids. V gave up 0 bases and J gave up 6 bases; unmatched junction bases: 6. The germline CDR1 and CDR2 sequences are MNHNS and SASEGT. The CDR3 sequence: CASSEAGGRADTQYF. Here the CDR3 DNA reads TGTGCCAGCAGTGAAGCAGGCGGGAGAGCTGATACGCAGTATTTT.

In this sample, this clone turned up a few times. The chain has TRBV18 and TRBJ2-5, with 10 positions matching TRBD1. The J call may be faulty, since TRBJ2-7 better matches the DNA end. The CDR3 runs to 12 residues. Germline values: CDR1 KGHSH, CDR2 LQKENI. This CDR3 reads CASLRTGGEQYF. In nucleotides, the CDR3 is TGTGCCAGCTTGAGGACAGGGGGCGAGCAGTACTTC.

CDR3 in DNA: TGTGCCAGTAATAGTCCCGACTATGGCTACACCTTC. Protein product: CASNSPDYGYTF. This chain uses TRBV19 with TRBJ1-2; D not resolved. The V end lost 7 bases, the J end lost 3 bases, and 9 bases lay between the germline ends. CDR3 length equals 12 residues. Germline CDR1 is LNHDA and CDR2 is SQIVND (reference sequence). The variable domain in full, completed from reference TRBV19 and TRBJ1-2, reads DGGITQSPKYLFRKEGQNVTLSCEQNLNHDAMYWYRQDPGQGLRLIYYSQIVNDFQKGDIAEGYSVSREKKESFPLTVTSAQKNPTAFYLCASNSPDYGYTFGSGTRLTVV.

This chain uses TRBV19 with TRBJ2-2, with D maybe TRBD2 (5 bases). Germline CDR1 reads LNHDA; CDR2 reads SQIVND (reference sequence). Trimming took off 5 bases at V and 5 bases at J, with 18 bases between the two ends. This CDR3 has 16 amino acids. The CDR3 region is CASSLAYSGGTGELFF. CDR3 nucleotides: TGTGCCAGTAGTCTCGCTTATTCAGGAGGAACCGGGGAGCTGTTTTTT.

V gene TRBV28 combines with J gene TRBJ2-4, with TRBD2 matching 11 bases. Per germline, CDR1 MDHEN and CDR2 SYDVKM. The CDR3 is made up of 18 amino acids. The V gene end was trimmed by 6 bases and the J gene end by 2 bases; junction bases not matched to a gene: 12. Here the CDR3 reads CASSKLAGVAVSKNIQYF. In DNA form, the CDR3 reads TGTGCCAGCAGCAAACTAGCGGGAGTGGCGGTTTCCAAAAACATTCAGTACTTC. The full variable domain, in which reference TRBV28 and TRBJ2-4 provide the parts outside the CDR3, is DVKVTQSSRYLVKRTGEKVFLECVQDMDHENMFWYRQDPGLGLRLIYFSYDVKMKEKGDIPEGYSVSREKKERFSLILESASTNQTSMYLCASSKLAGVAVSKNIQYFGAGTRLSVL.

This sequence joins TRBV5-6 and TRBJ1-4; perhaps TRBD1 as D (5 bases). V lost 1 base, J lost 5 bases, and 18 bases lay in between. There are 17 residues in the CDR3. The germline CDR1 and CDR2 sequences are SGHDT and YYEEEE. The CDR3, as DNA: TGTGCCAGCAGCTTGTCTTCAGCCGGGGGGTCCAATGAAAAACTGTTTTTT. It encodes CASSLSSAGGSNEKLFF.

V gene TRBV14 combines with J gene TRBJ2-7, with TRBD1 matching 9 bases. Losses at the gene ends were 0 bases for V and 2 bases for J; bases not matched to a gene: 20. CDR3 length: 21 amino acids. Germline V lookup: CDR1 SGHDN, CDR2 FVKESK. CDR3 nucleotides: TGTGCCAGCAGCCAAGATGTACGGGACAGGGTATCCCCCCACAGAGCCTACGAGCAGTACTTC. It translates to CASSQDVRDRVSPHRAYEQYF.

Comments on this clone: The germline gene is not matched at one end of the junction; a read error may be the cause. The chain combines TRBV7-9 with TRBJ1-1; 9 bases map to TRBD1. The CDR3 consists of 15 residues. The V gene's germline CDR1 is SEHNR and CDR2 FQNEAQ (reference sequence). CDR3: CSSSSWTGANTEAFF. Here the CDR3 DNA reads TGTTCCAGCAGCTCGTGGACAGGGGCGAACACTGAAGCTTTCTTT.

This chain connects TRBV28 to TRBJ2-3; 7 bases line up with TRBD2. After removal of 7 bases from V and 7 bases from J, the junction contained 14 bases not matched to a gene. This CDR3 spans 15 amino acids. Germline V gene lookup returns CDR1 MDHEN and CDR2 SYDVKM. The CDR3 loop is CASIPNLAGVHTQYF. DNA for the CDR3: TGTGCCAGCATCCCCAACCTGGCGGGAGTCCATACGCAGTATTTT.